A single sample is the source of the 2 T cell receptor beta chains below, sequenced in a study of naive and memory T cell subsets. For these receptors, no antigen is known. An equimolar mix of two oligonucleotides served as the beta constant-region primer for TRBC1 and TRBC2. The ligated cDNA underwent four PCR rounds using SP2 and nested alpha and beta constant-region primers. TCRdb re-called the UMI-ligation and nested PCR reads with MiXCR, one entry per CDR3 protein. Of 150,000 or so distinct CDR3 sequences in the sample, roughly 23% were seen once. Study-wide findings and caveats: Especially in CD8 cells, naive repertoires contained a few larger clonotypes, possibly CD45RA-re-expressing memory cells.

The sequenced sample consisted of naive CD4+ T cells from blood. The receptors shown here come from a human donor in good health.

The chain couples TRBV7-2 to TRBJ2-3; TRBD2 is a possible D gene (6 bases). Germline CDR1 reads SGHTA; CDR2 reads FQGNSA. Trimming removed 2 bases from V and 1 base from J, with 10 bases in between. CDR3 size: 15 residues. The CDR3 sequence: CASSLPGVGTDTQYF. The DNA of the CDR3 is TGTGCCAGCAGCTTACCGGGAGTCGGCACAGATACGCAGTATTTT. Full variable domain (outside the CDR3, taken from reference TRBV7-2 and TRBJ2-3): GAGVSQSPSNKVTEKGKDVELRCDPISGHTALYWYRQSLGQGLEFLIYFQGNSAPDKSGLPSDRFSAERTGGSVSTLTIQRTQQEDSAVYLCASSLPGVGTDTQYFGPGTRLTVL.

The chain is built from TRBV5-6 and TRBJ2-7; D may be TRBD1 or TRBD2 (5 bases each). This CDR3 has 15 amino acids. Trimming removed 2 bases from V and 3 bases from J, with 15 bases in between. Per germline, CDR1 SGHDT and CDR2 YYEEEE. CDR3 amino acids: CASSFRGLYYYEQYF. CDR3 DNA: TGTGCCAGCAGCTTCCGGGGCCTCTATTACTACGAGCAGTACTTC. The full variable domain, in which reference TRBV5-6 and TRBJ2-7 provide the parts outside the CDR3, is DAGVTQSPTHLIKTRGQQVTLRCSPKSGHDTVSWYQQALGQGPQFIFQYYEEEERQRGNFPDRFSGHQFPNYSSELNVNALLLGDSALYLCASSFRGLYYYEQYFGPGTRLTVT.